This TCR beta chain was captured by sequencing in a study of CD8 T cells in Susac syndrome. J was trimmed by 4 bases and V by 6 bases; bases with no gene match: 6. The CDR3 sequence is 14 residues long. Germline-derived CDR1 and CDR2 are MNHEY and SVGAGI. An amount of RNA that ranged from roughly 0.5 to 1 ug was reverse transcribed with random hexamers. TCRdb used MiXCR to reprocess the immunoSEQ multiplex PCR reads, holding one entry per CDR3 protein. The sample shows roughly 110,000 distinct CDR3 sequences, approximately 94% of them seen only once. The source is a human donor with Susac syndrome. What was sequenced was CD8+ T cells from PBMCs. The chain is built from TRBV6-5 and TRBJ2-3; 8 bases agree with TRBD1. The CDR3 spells CASSADRVSDTQYF. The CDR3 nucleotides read TGTGCCAGCAGCGCGGACAGGGTGTCAGATACGCAGTATTTT.